This TCR beta chain was sequenced in a study of neurological immune-mediated disorders (dated 2019 in TCRdb). Notes on the research overall: Among the 35 or so multiple sclerosis patients, some 31 had relapsing-remitting MS and 3 had secondary progressive MS. Using UMI-based sequencing, the study compared peripheral blood TCR-beta repertoires from patients with HTLV-I-associated myelopathy (HAM/TSP), patients with multiple sclerosis, and healthy controls. The approximately 98 TCR-beta libraries included longitudinal samples, technical triplicates and paired sorted CD4+ and CD8+ T-cell subsets alongside PBMC samples. The cohort included some 66 subjects: roughly 15 with HAM/TSP, about 35 with multiple sclerosis, and about 20 healthy controls.

Via the germline V gene (reference sequence), CDR1 is SEHNR and CDR2 FQNEAQ. V lost 5 bases and J lost 2 bases; the stretch between them is 7 bases long. The CDR3 goes from the cysteine to the phenylalanine over 12 residues. CDR3 DNA only is kept here, 36 bases in frame from base 1. cDNA was synthesized by template-switch 5'RACE using a primer with a 10-nucleotide random unique molecular identifier that tagged each TCR transcript. Over 190 million TCR-beta sequences, covering 15-18 subjects, were produced in each sequencing run. Total RNA was extracted with the RNeasy kit. Using the KAPA Real-time Library Amplification kit, TCR-beta VDJ regions were amplified with primers for the TCR constant region and the 5'RACE anchor. A first PCR added sample indexes and Illumina adaptors, and a second PCR then raised library yield. The roughly 650 bp TCR product was size-selected on a 2% E-gel SizeSelection system after Ampure bead purification. Before pooling, libraries had their quality checked on a Bioanalyzer, their concentration measured with Qubit, and their quantity determined with the Kapa Library Quantification kit. Paired-end 2 x 150 bp sequencing of the libraries was performed on an Illumina HiSeq 2500. To increase sequence diversity, roughly 24-31% phiX was spiked into each library pool. On the study's bioinformatics: The quality-filtered reads were processed with the UMI-based MiGEC pipeline, whose error correction step removed more than 75% of the raw TCR sequences. IMGT germline references were used for aligning VDJ genes, and each clonotype was defined as a unique CDR3 amino acid sequence together with its V-J genes. Clonal expansion, Shannon diversity and CDR3 relatedness were evaluated with VDJtools (CalcPairwiseDistances, ClusterSamples), while phylogenetic trees were built in CLCbio workbench. A clone was classed as expanded if it had 8 or more unique UMIs, a cutoff based on coefficient-of-variation modelling across technical triplicates. TCRdb's own reprocessing of the public reads used fastp at Q25 and MiXCR and kept productive beta chains. Every distinct CDR3 protein forms one entry, paired with its most common genes and DNA. The V and J calls here are based on TCRdb, not the publication. This sample is represented by approximately 66,000 distinct CDR3 sequences; 3% to 4% of them were singletons. The ten most abundant clones make up roughly 3.7% of the sample.

This clonotype was counted many times. Which antigen it targets is not known. It has no much larger one-base neighbor in the sample; base qualities were not kept. Unsorted PBMC libraries were generated from 2 million PBMCs stored in RNAlater at -80 °C until RNA extraction. The multiple sclerosis patients were enrolled in a US clinical protocol that used magnetic resonance imaging to evaluate disease progression. PBMCs were separated from peripheral blood using Ficoll-Hypaque density gradient centrifugation and then cryopreserved in liquid nitrogen. Results the study describes overall, beyond this receptor: No identical CDR3 amino acid sequences were shared among expanded clones across subjects, suggesting private TCR-beta repertoires in all groups. The MS cluster was not associated with any clinical or MRI features, and the authors stated that larger cohorts are needed. In a phylogenetic analysis, the repertoires of 18 out of 34 MS patients fell into a single cluster of related CDR3 sequences, pointing to a possible signature at the repertoire level. TCR clonal expansion was greatest in HAM/TSP patients and smallest in MS patients, who ranked below even healthy controls.

This receptor chain uses TRBV7-9 and TRBJ2-7, with TRBD1 perhaps the D gene, on 6 matching bases. The clonotype was recovered from a man aged 40-50 years with multiple sclerosis. The sequencing input was PBMCs. The DNA sequence reads TGTGCCAGCAGCAGGGGGACCTACGAGCAGTACTTC. This yields the protein CASSRGTYEQYF. Joined to the reference TRBV7-9 and TRBJ2-7 proteins, this CDR3 gives the full variable domain: DTGVSQNPRHKITKRGQNVTFRCDPISEHNRLYWYRQTLGQGPEFLTYFQNEAQLEKSRLLSDRFSAERPKGSFSTLEIQRTEQGDSAMYLCASSRGTYEQYFGPGTRLTVT.